This passage covers 25 T cell receptor beta chains from one sample sequenced in a study of shared clonotypes between healthy human individuals. Method: immunoSEQ multiplex PCR; TCRdb's copy keeps in-frame clones and lacks some. The sample yields about 2.1 million clones, 85% to 95% seen once. Only CD45RO-negative cells positively selected for CCR7 counted as naive CD8 cells, so terminally differentiated effector memory CD45RA+ cells were excluded. The sequenced material came from naive CD8+ T cells from PBMCs. These receptors were collected from a man between 18 and 29 years old in good health. Some clones in this sample may be carry-over from other donors' samples.

The J gene is TRBJ2-2, the V gene TRBV9, with D maybe TRBD1 (6 bases). Trimming left V 3 bases short and J 6 bases short, with 9 bases between. There are 13 residues in the CDR3. The germline V gene encodes CDR1 SGDLS and CDR2 YYNGEE. The CDR3: CASSAGQSGELFF. The CDR3 bases are TGTGCCAGCAGCGCTGGACAGTCCGGGGAGCTGTTTTTT. The whole variable domain, filled in from reference TRBV9 and TRBJ2-2, reads DSGVTQTPKHLITATGQRVTLRCSPRSGDLSVYWYQQSLDQGLQFLIQYYNGEERAKGNILERFSAQQFPDLHSELNLSSLELGDSALYFCASSAGQSGELFFGEGSRLTVL.

This clone was detected only once. The gene calls are TRBV19 and TRBJ1-1; D is possibly TRBD1 (6 bases). Between the trimmed V and J ends, which lost 5 bases and 3 bases, there was a span of 10 bases. This CDR3 is 13 amino acids long. Germline assignment: CDR1 LNHDA and CDR2 SQIVND (reference sequence). The CDR3 nucleotides are TGTGCCAGTAGTCCGAGGGGGTACACTGAAGCTTTCTTT. This codes for CASSPRGYTEAFF.

The gene calls are TRBV6-5 and TRBJ2-2; the D is unclear. The CDR3 is 15 amino acids. The germline V and J ends were trimmed by 2 bases and 1 base, with 8 bases remaining between them. Germline V lookup: CDR1 MNHEY, CDR2 SVGAGI. CDR3 in amino acids: CASSYGLMNTGELFF. Written as DNA, the CDR3 is TGTGCCAGCAGTTACGGATTGATGAACACCGGGGAGCTGTTTTTT.

With respect to this clone: Other DNA sequences within the sample encode an identical CDR3. The V call is TRBV27, the J call TRBJ2-1; D unclear. There are 13 residues in the CDR3. The V and J ends lost 3 bases and 4 bases respectively, with 7 bases between them. Germline loops: CDR1 MNHEY, CDR2 SMNVEV (reference sequence). The DNA of the CDR3 is TGTGCCAGCAGTTTGAGCTTTTACAATGAGCAGTTCTTC. Residues: CASSLSFYNEQFF.

The V call is TRBV27, the J call TRBJ2-7; no reliable D call. Trimming left V 3 bases short and J 4 bases short, with 10 bases between. CDR1 is MNHEY, CDR2 SMNVEV, per germline (reference sequence). This CDR3 spans 13 amino acids. The CDR3 loop reads CASSFSNGYEQYF. CDR3 coding DNA: TGTGCCAGCAGTTTTAGTAACGGGTACGAGCAGTACTTC.

The chain couples TRBV7-6 to TRBJ2-3, with D hard to call. This CDR3 spans 16 amino acids. The germline V and J ends were trimmed by 5 bases and 7 bases, with 22 bases remaining between them. Germline V lookup: CDR1 SGHVS, CDR2 FNYEAQ. DNA for the CDR3: TGTGCCAGCAGCCCATTCTCGGGCGGAGTGAGTAATACGCAGTATTTT. The encoded protein is CASSPFSGGVSNTQYF.

V usage is TRBV28 and J usage is TRBJ2-7, with 12 positions matching TRBD2. CDR1 and CDR2 (germline): MDHEN, SYDVKM. The junction had 7 bases not matched to a gene; V was cut back by 3 bases and J by 7 bases. The length of the CDR3 is 15 residues. The CDR3 sequence is CASSFRASGRGEQYF. The CDR3, as DNA: TGTGCCAGCAGTTTTCGGGCTAGCGGGAGGGGAGAGCAGTACTTC.

The chain is built from TRBV21-1 and TRBJ2-4; the table's D call of TRBD1 was not tested on the DNA. TRBV21-1 is a documented pseudogene. There are 21 residues in the CDR3. CDR3 loop: CASSKAGTQGRDRVVKNIQYF. The CDR3, as DNA: TGTGCCAGCAGCAAAGCAGGCACCCAGGGTCGGGACAGGGTCGTCAAAAACATTCAGTACTTC.

This clone was recorded only once. The chain has TRBV7-9 and TRBJ2-5; 10 bases fit TRBD1. The CDR3 has 15 amino acids. From germline, CDR1 is SEHNR and CDR2 FQNEAQ (reference sequence). The junction had 5 bases not matched to a gene; V was cut back by 3 bases and J by 4 bases. Written as DNA, the CDR3 is TGTGCCAGCAGCTTCCGACAGGGGGCAGGAGAGACCCAGTACTTC. Translation gives CASSFRQGAGETQYF.

The rearrangement joins TRBV7-9 to TRBJ2-2, with D perhaps given as TRBD1 or TRBD2 (5 bases each). CDR3 length: 15 amino acids. Deletions cut 6 bases from V and 5 bases from J, with 16 bases between. CDR1 and CDR2 (germline): SEHNR, FQNEAQ (reference sequence). Here the CDR3 reads CASRGPGRGTGELFF. DNA of the CDR3: TGTGCCAGCAGGGGACCGGGTAGAGGGACCGGGGAGCTGTTTTTT. Supplemented by reference TRBV7-9 and TRBJ2-2, the full variable domain reads DTGVSQNPRHKITKRGQNVTFRCDPISEHNRLYWYRQTLGQGPEFLTYFQNEAQLEKSRLLSDRFSAERPKGSFSTLEIQRTEQGDSAMYLCASRGPGRGTGELFFGEGSRLTVL.

This chain connects TRBV6-1 to TRBJ2-7; possible D gene TRBD1, 6 bases. V dropped 1 base and J dropped 2 bases, with 12 bases sitting between them. Germline V CDR1 and CDR2: MNHNS, SASEGT. The CDR3 consists of 15 residues. CDR3 in DNA: TGTGCCAGCAGTGAAGGTGACAGGTTTACCTACGAGCAGTACTTC. This encodes CASSEGDRFTYEQYF.

The rearrangement links TRBV19 to TRBJ2-4; 8 bases fit TRBD1. The germline V gene encodes CDR1 LNHDA and CDR2 SQIVND (reference sequence). J lost 3 bases, V lost 3 bases, and 4 bases had no gene match. This CDR3 contains 15 residues. The CDR3 spells CASSIRQGYKNIQYF. The CDR3 nucleotides are TGTGCCAGTAGTATCCGACAGGGGTACAAAAACATTCAGTACTTC.

The CDR3 here is CASSLVRGLTDTQYF. The CDR3 nucleotides are TGTGCCAGCAGCTTAGTAAGGGGGCTCACAGATACGCAGTATTTT. The V gene is TRBV7-9, the J gene TRBJ2-3; 7 bases fit TRBD1. The CDR3 extends over 15 amino acids. Germline V gene sequence: CDR1 SEHNR, CDR2 FQNEAQ (reference sequence). The V segment lost 1 base and the J segment 2 bases; nucleotides outside the gene matches: 3.

This clone was seen a few times. The chain employs TRBV5-4 and TRBJ1-1; D gene ambiguous. The CDR3 length is 11 residues. Trimming removed 8 bases from V and 4 bases from J, with 9 bases in between. Per the germline V gene, CDR1 is SGHNT and CDR2 is YYREEE (reference sequence). The CDR3 loop reads CASGGPTEAFF. The CDR3 DNA follows: TGTGCCAGTGGAGGGCCCACTGAAGCTTTCTTT.

The gene calls are TRBV5-8 and TRBJ2-1; 11 bases agree with TRBD2. The CDR3 loop spans 15 amino acids. CDR1 is SGHTS, CDR2 YDEGEE, per germline. The ends lost 0 bases at V and 10 bases at J; junction bases unmatched: 6. CDR3: CASSLVTSGSGEQFF. The CDR3 bases are TGTGCCAGCAGCTTGGTAACTAGCGGGAGTGGGGAGCAGTTCTTC.

V and J are TRBV7-9 and TRBJ1-1; D gene uncertain. Germline CDR1 reads SEHNR; CDR2 reads FQNEAQ (reference sequence). CDR3 size: 14 residues. V lost 4 bases and J 4 bases, leaving 13 bases between the germline ends. The CDR3 region is CASSSGSWGTEAFF. The CDR3 region has the DNA TGTGCCAGCAGCTCGGGAAGTTGGGGCACTGAAGCTTTCTTT. Full variable domain (outside the CDR3, taken from reference TRBV7-9 and TRBJ1-1): DTGVSQNPRHKITKRGQNVTFRCDPISEHNRLYWYRQTLGQGPEFLTYFQNEAQLEKSRLLSDRFSAERPKGSFSTLEIQRTEQGDSAMYLCASSSGSWGTEAFFGQGTRLTVV.

This chain joins TRBV6-1 and TRBJ2-1, with TRBD2 matching over 9 bases. Germline-derived CDR1 and CDR2 are MNHNS and SASEGT. This CDR3 spans 15 amino acids. V trimming: 7 bases; J trimming: 3 bases; junction bases outside the gene matches: 7. CDR3 coding DNA: TGTGCCAGCACCGGGGGTAGCGGGAGCTACAATGAGCAGTTCTTC. It encodes CASTGGSGSYNEQFF.

The chain joins TRBV9 to TRBJ2-3, with TRBD2 identical over 7 bases. The CDR3 is made up of 15 amino acids. Germline CDR1 is SGDLS and CDR2 is YYNGEE. Trimming cost V 0 bases and J 5 bases; bases outside gene matches: 6. Here the CDR3 reads CASSVVGSSGDTQYF. The CDR3 DNA is TGTGCCAGCAGCGTAGTGGGATCTAGCGGAGATACGCAGTATTTT.

This sequence joins TRBV7-9 and TRBJ1-4; D remains ambiguous. V lost 5 bases to trimming and J lost 8 bases, with 18 bases between them. CDR1 is SEHNR, CDR2 FQNEAQ, per germline (reference sequence). The CDR3 runs to 15 residues. In DNA, the CDR3 is TGTGCCAGCAGCCCCACGGCTCTTGAAGGGGAAAAACTGTTTTTT. Amino acids: CASSPTALEGEKLFF.

This chain uses TRBV5-5 with TRBJ2-7; D is uncertain. Germline V gene data show CDR1 as SGHKS and CDR2 as YYEKEE (reference sequence). Trimming pared 0 bases from V and 6 bases from J, leaving 13 bases between. The CDR3 runs 14 residues. CDR3 nucleotide sequence: TGTGCCAGCAGCTTGGTTGTCGTTTCGGGCGAGCAGTACTTC. Amino acids: CASSLVVVSGEQYF. Together with reference TRBV5-5 and TRBJ2-7, the CDR3 gives the full variable domain: DAGVTQSPTHLIKTRGQQVTLRCSPISGHKSVSWYQQVLGQGPQFIFQYYEKEERGRGNFPDRFSARQFPNYSSELNVNALLLGDSALYLCASSLVVVSGEQYFGPGTRLTVT.

The V gene is TRBV7-3, the J gene TRBJ2-6; TRBD2 is a possible D gene (5 bases). The germline V gene has CDR1 SGHTA and CDR2 FQGTGA. The CDR3 runs 15 residues. The V end was cut by 5 bases, the J end by 1 base, with 9 bases between. The CDR3 sequence is CASSIGESGANVLTF. The CDR3 DNA reads as TGTGCCAGCAGCATTGGGGAGTCTGGGGCCAACGTCCTGACTTTC.

To note about this clone: Other nucleotide sequences in the sample specify the same CDR3. V and J are TRBV11-2 and TRBJ2-7; D gene ambiguous. CDR3 length: 12 residues. Between the trimmed V and J ends, which lost 1 base and 3 bases, there was a span of 4 bases. From germline, CDR1 is SGHAT and CDR2 FQNNGV. CDR3 residues: CASSLGRYEQYF. The CDR3 DNA reads as TGTGCCAGCAGCTTAGGTCGCTACGAGCAGTACTTC.

The J gene is TRBJ2-7, the V gene TRBV4-1; possible D gene TRBD2, 7 bases. Per the germline V gene, CDR1 is MGHRA and CDR2 is YSYEKL. V gave up 3 bases and J gave up 3 bases, with 15 bases separating them. The CDR3 covers 15 residues. Here the CDR3 reads CASSQRGGRNYEQYF. The CDR3, as DNA: TGCGCCAGCAGCCAGAGGGGGGGGCGCAACTACGAGCAGTACTTC.

This clone was seen only once. The chain combines TRBV5-3 with TRBJ2-7; D is uncertain. TRBV5-3 is filed as an ORF, its function uncertain. V dropped 2 bases and J dropped 6 bases, with 18 bases sitting between them. The CDR3 contains 15 residues. The CDR3 here is CARSLIGLLFAEQYF. The CDR3 region has the DNA TGTGCCAGAAGCTTAATAGGCCTGCTTTTTGCCGAGCAGTACTTC.

This sequence joins TRBV28 and TRBJ2-3, with D possibly being TRBD2 (5 bases). With 2 bases removed from V and 0 bases from J, the gap between germline ends came to 15 bases. CDR1 is MDHEN, CDR2 SYDVKM, per germline. The CDR3 spans 17 residues. The CDR3 reads CASSLPHLLASTDTQYF. The CDR3 DNA reads as TGTGCCAGCAGTTTACCGCACCTCCTAGCTAGCACAGATACGCAGTATTTT.